This T cell receptor beta chain stems from a study of prognosis after radiotherapy for stage I lung cancer (dated by TCRdb to about 2021). With regard to the full study: Between early 2018 and early 2019, fewer than 20 patients with stage I NSCLC were enrolled in Nanjing, China. Among the enrolled patients, approximately 15 had newly diagnosed primary stage I lung tumors, while five or six had oligometastatic NSCLC following surgical resection of the primary tumor. Every patient was deemed medically inoperable, eleven to twelve because of comorbidities and more than five because they refused surgery. The cohort included about a dozen men and over 5 women, with a median age of roughly 74 years and a range of about 53 to 95 years. On tumor histology, roughly 11 patients had adenocarcinoma and several had squamous cell carcinoma. SBRT was delivered in 3 to 5 fractions with a biologically effective dose of at least 100 Gy, and image-guided IMRT or VMAT was used for delivery. No patient received concurrent therapy alongside SBRT. About 20% of the 19 patients developed distant metastases after SBRT, at a median of about 7 months; the other 15 showed no significant progression. The study profiled peripheral blood TCR beta repertoires from stage I NSCLC patients before and after stereotactic body radiotherapy and related them to distant failure. The study took one blood sample before SBRT and one after SBRT from each of about 19 patients and sequenced all 40 or so samples. Broad study findings and their caveats: After SBRT, the count of unique TCR clones dropped from a median of roughly 9,400 beforehand to approximately 7,100 afterward (Wilcoxon paired P=0.011). No adjustment for multiple comparisons was applied to any of the reported P values. Tumor specificity of expanded TCR clones was not determined. Post-SBRT Shannon entropy and its change from baseline were lower in patients who developed distant metastases; baseline Shannon entropy was not associated with metastases. Limitations of the study included a small cohort and short follow-up, and the study findings need independent validation. Differences in TRBV and TRBJ usage frequencies by metastasis status were reportedly observed in two V genes at baseline and in roughly ten V and two J genes after SBRT.

Deletion took 4 bases off V and 9 bases off J, with a span of 18 bases between the germline ends. CDR1 and CDR2, per the germline V gene, are SNHLY and FYNNEI. There are 14 amino acids in the CDR3, from cysteine to phenylalanine inclusive. Just CDR3 DNA is preserved here, 42 bases in frame from base 1. No patient had a history of other malignancies or prior chemotherapy or radiotherapy, and all had node-negative disease on CT and PET/CT. At each of the two time points, roughly 6.5 milliliters of peripheral venous blood were collected into EDTA tubes. Ficoll-Paque Plus density-gradient centrifugation was used to isolate PBMCs. Samples were stored at -80°C immediately after collection until analysis. This clonotype was observed at least ten times. This clone's antigen is unknown. Base quality data are lacking; no much larger clone is found one base away. Two rounds of multiplex PCR on genomic DNA were used to amplify the TCR beta CDR3 region. The first PCR round used primers specific to each TRBV and TRBJ gene, and the primer sequences were filed in Chinese patent CN105087789A. Universal primers were used in the second round of PCR. The Roche High Pure PCR Template Preparation Kit was used to extract genomic DNA from frozen PBMCs. An Illumina HiSeq 3000 was used to sequence the libraries paired-end with 151 bp reads. Per the authors' processing: Raw reads lacking the multiplex PCR primer sequences were removed with CutAdapt. PEAR was used to merge high-quality paired reads into contigs. MiXCR assigned TRB V, D and J gene segments to each contig by aligning to reference sequences. CDR3 sequences were clustered by base quality and sequence similarity to remove sequencing errors. Shannon entropy normalized by the natural log of productive TCR sequence number was used as the measure of diversity. Clonality was computed as one minus the ratio of Shannon entropy to the natural log of the number of unique clonotypes. Progression-free survival cut-offs for repertoire metrics were chosen using the Youden index of ROC curves, with analyses run in R 3.5.3. The raw public data were reprocessed by TCRdb itself: fastp quality trimming at Q25, MiXCR clonotype calling, in-frame beta chains only. Merged by CDR3 protein, the rows form single entries marked with the most common genes and DNA. TCRdb's processing, not the authors', yielded these V and J calls. The sample table lists 15,000 to 20,000 distinct CDR3 sequences, around 24% of them with a count of one. The top ten hold approximately 22% of the sample.

The chain links TRBV2 with TRBJ1-1; tentative D gene TRBD1, with 5 bases matching. The clonotype comes from a donor aged 50 or older with non-small cell lung cancer. Sequenced here: PBMCs, sampled before or after stereotactic body radiation therapy (not recorded which). The CDR3 loop reads CASSGGSRQTKAFF. The base sequence is TGTGCCAGCAGTGGAGGGTCGAGACAGACAAAAGCTTTCTTT.